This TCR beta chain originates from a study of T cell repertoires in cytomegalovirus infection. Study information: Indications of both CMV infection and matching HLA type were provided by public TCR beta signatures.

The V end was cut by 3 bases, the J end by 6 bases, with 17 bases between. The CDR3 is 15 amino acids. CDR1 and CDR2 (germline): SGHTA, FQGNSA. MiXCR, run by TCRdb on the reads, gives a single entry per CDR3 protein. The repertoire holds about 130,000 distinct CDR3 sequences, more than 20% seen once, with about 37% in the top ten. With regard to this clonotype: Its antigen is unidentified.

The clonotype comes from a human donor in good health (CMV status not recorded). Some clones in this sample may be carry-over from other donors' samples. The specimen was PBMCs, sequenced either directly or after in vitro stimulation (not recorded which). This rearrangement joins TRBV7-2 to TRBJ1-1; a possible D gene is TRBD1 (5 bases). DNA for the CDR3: TGTGCCAGCAGCTTCGGGAGGGGACTAAGTCCTGAAGCTTTCTTT. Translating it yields CASSFGRGLSPEAFF.